This T cell receptor beta chain comes out of a study of cytomegalovirus exposure and HLA in healthy donors. The CDR3 length is 15 residues. V was cut by 4 bases and J by 0 bases, with 12 bases left in between. Germline V CDR1 and CDR2: SGHRS, YFSETQ. In the PCR, 60 Vbeta and 13 Jbeta primers were used. The table came from immunoSEQ multiplex PCR; TCRdb's copy has only in-frame clones and leaves some out. The sample has over 70,000 clones; about 80% are singletons. This clone was detected once. The TCR sequence derives from a man between 45 and 60 years old in good health and CMV-seropositive. Sequencing was performed on PBMCs. The chain carries TRBV5-1 and TRBJ2-3, with D possibly matching TRBD2 (5 bases). The CDR3 nucleotides read TGCGCCAGCAGCCTACGGACTGCTAGCACAGATACGCAGTATTTT. It is translated as CASSLRTASTDTQYF. Full variable domain (outside the CDR3, taken from reference TRBV5-1 and TRBJ2-3): KAGVTQTPRYLIKTRGQQVTLSCSPISGHRSVSWYQQTPGQGLQFLFEYFSETQRNKGNFPGRFSGRQFSNSRSEMNVSTLELGDSALYLCASSLRTASTDTQYFGPGTRLTVL.